This T cell receptor (beta chain) was obtained from a study of cytomegalovirus exposure and HLA in healthy donors (dated by TCRdb to between 2016 and 2019). With regard to the full study: An earlier analysis of roughly 610 of the donors reported approximately 280 Gb of sequence data and 95 million to 120 million unique TCR beta sequences obtained from 150 million to 200 million T cells. The study aimed to test whether cataloging public T cell receptors could reveal signatures of past pathogen exposure. The number of typed donors differed by locus: about 620-640 for A, B, C, DRB1 and DQB1; 522 for DQA1; approximately 600 for DPA1; and 400 to 480 for DPB1. Across 398 genotyped donors of the cohort, an average of roughly 250,000 unique TCR beta nucleotide sequences per donor were sequenced, and approximately 19% of those sequences were non-productive. The later analysis used no new phenotypic data to find candidate immune exposures, relying instead on TCR beta sequences and their occurrence across donors. To predict cytomegalovirus infection status, the study combined high-throughput TCR immunosequencing, statistical association of individual TCRs with disease status, and machine learning. Both class I and class II loci were covered by HLA typing, at four-digit resolution. A few DR-DQ haplotypes were handled as single units for association and clustering because linkage in the cohort was strong. Donor age, sex, ethnicity and CMV serostatus were compiled together with the repertoire data. A later genetic analysis took genome-wide SNP genotypes for about three fifths of the 666 donors and used that subset as a discovery cohort. In an earlier analysis of a few hundred of the donors, high-throughput TCR beta sequencing was used to judge whether each TCR beta V gene segment behaved as functional or pseudogenic. Among the roughly 390 genotyped donors, 75% to 90% belonged to the genetic ancestry cluster associated with self-reported Caucasian donors. Besides the first cohort of hundreds of subjects, a separate validation cohort made up of 120 different subjects was used. The study used immunosequencing to profile the T cell repertoires of several hundred subjects and linked those repertoires to cytomegalovirus serostatus. A later analysis re-examined previously published TCR beta repertoires from just over 650 donors and added high-resolution HLA genotyping to investigate patterns of TCR occurrence. About 300 gigabases of sequencing data and 70 million to 100 million unique TCR sequences were included in an early release covering about 700 HLA-typed donors. Every discovery cohort repertoire had been produced on one sequencing platform.

In total, over 600 healthy bone marrow donors made up the cohort. At the time of sampling, every cohort member was nominally healthy, though immune exposures that went unrecorded were likely present. The donor was CMV seropositive and was included in the group of approximately 300 seropositive cohort members. A peripheral blood sample was collected from each donor, and TCR beta sequencing was performed on peripheral blood mononuclear cells. The Qiagen DNeasy Blood Extraction Kit was used to extract genomic DNA from the blood cell samples. Regarding this clone: The antigen it binds to is not known. Compared with germline, one end of the junction differs, possibly owing to a read error.

The CDR3 sequence holds 14 residues, the cysteine and phenylalanine included. Only CDR3 DNA is held: 42 bases, read in frame from base 1. Via the germline V gene, CDR1 is MDHEN and CDR2 SYDVKM. General study outcomes and caveats: The presence/absence analyses assumed that sequencing depth was roughly uniform across donors, and that assumption may not be true. A further reported finding was that TCR beta sequences accurately predicted the HLA-A and HLA-B alleles for most subjects in the first cohort. Because some donors lacked HLA typing at each locus, the association tests relied only on the typed subset. Linkage disequilibrium might explain the correlated functional status among segregating V segments, but an unknown experimental factor could not be excluded. The authors suggested that the approach could potentially be extended to other disease states and immunological phenotypes. In this cohort, only TCR beta chains were sequenced, and detectable features were limited by the absence of alpha or paired-chain data. Broadly in line with IMGT annotations, most TCR beta V segments showed up in productive rearrangements about 87% or about 30% of the time in an earlier analysis of 587 of the donors. Immune exposure information for the cohort was limited to CMV serostatus. The classifier was reported to diagnose cytomegalovirus status with high specificity and sensitivity in both the original cohort and the validation cohort. In a later analysis, HLA-associated TCR beta chains showed more clonal expansion and lower generation probabilities than non-associated chains that were equally common. A total of roughly 160 TCR beta chains were listed by the study as associated with cytomegalovirus. Most CMV-associated TCR beta chains appeared to be HLA-restricted in a later analysis, and the HLA associations seemed to be driven largely by CMV exposure. In a later genetic analysis, fewer N-insertions in productive TCRs were reported among donors in an Asian-associated ancestry cluster than the roughly 670-donor mean. A cluster of highly shared sequence variants was judged likely to represent a technical artifact of the sequencing pipeline. Some IMGT-functional V segments, including TRBV6-2 and TRBV6-3, could not be distinguished by the 87-base-pair reads and were therefore excluded. According to a later analysis, parvovirus B19, influenza, CMV and Epstein-Barr virus appeared linked to several top co-occurrence clusters. Assigning TCR associations to individual alleles was difficult when HLA alleles, especially DR and DQ, strongly co-occurred. At a false discovery rate of 0.05, a later analysis linked about 16,000 TCR beta sequences to specific HLA alleles. Most TCR sequences were observed very rarely across donors, whereas some public TCRs were present in many individuals. In vitro tests confirmed that three of the cytomegalovirus-associated TCR beta chains recognize cytomegalovirus antigens. In a later analysis, TCR association rates were found to vary across HLA loci, with the most associated TCRs seen for DRB1 alleles and the fewest for HLA-C alleles. V-gene and J-gene trimming of TCR beta chains was associated with a missense DCLRE1C variant in a later genetic analysis, and the association was replicated in an independent cohort. The earlier analysis of some 560 of the donors excluded fewer than 20 rarely observed V segments, including chromosome 9 orphons, because counts were too low.

Preparation of the library involved the immunoSEQ multiplex PCR assay. The multiplex PCR relied on a mix of 60 forward primers for TCR Vbeta segments and 13 reverse primers for TCR Jbeta segments. The CDR3 region of rearranged TCR beta genes was amplified from genomic DNA with a multiplex PCR assay. The amplified TCR beta libraries were sequenced on the Illumina HiSeq System as 87-base-pair reads. The authors' analysis ran thus. Across the 500 to 750 repertoires, a later analysis counted 75 million to 90 million unique TCR beta chains, around 11 million of which were shared by at least two donors. Raw reads were error-corrected and collapsed into unique sequences by a nearest-neighbor algorithm in which closely related sequences were merged to remove PCR and sequencing errors. Alignment of CDR3 sequences to IMGT reference sequences was used to assign V, D and J gene segments. Each retained sequence needed at least a six-nucleotide match to both a V gene segment and a J gene segment. A rearrangement counted as productive if the CDR3 had no stop codons and remained in frame with V and J, and every other rearrangement counted as non-productive. Following IMGT convention, CDR3 was defined as the stretch from the second conserved V-encoded cysteine up to the conserved J-encoded phenylalanine. Sequences without an unambiguous match to a single V gene segment were excluded from the earlier analysis of several hundred of the donors. An earlier analysis of a few hundred of the donors called V segments functional above 56.7% productive rearrangements and segregating when the between-donor standard deviation exceeded 5%. To diagnose cytomegalovirus status from the catalog of TCR beta chain sequences, a statistical classification framework was built. In a later analysis, V and J genes were assigned by comparing TCR nucleotide sequences against IMGT/GENE-DB human TR gene sequences. A later analysis assigned CDR3 sequences and most-parsimonious VDJ recombination scenarios with the TCRdist pipeline. A later analysis defined each TCR beta chain by its CDR3 amino acid sequence plus V-gene family, and excluded reads lacking a unique V-gene family. A later analysis removed nearly 600 highly shared, low-generation-probability nucleotide sequences to deal with suspected cross-contamination and a sequencing artifact. For each public chain, a later analysis derived a clonal expansion index from normalized ranks of inferred template counts within each repertoire. In a later analysis, generation probabilities were computed with a VDJ recombination model fitted to out-of-frame rearrangements, and the resulting probabilities were checked against IGoR. In a later analysis, hypergeometric tests were used to score TCR-TCR, TCR-HLA and TCR-CMV co-occurrence, with a repertoire-size bias correction applied to TCR pairs. In a later analysis, false discovery rates were estimated by permuting HLA or CMV assignments 20 times. A later analysis grouped co-occurring TCRs with DBSCAN, adding TCRdist sequence similarity when clustering within HLA-allele-positive subsets. Repertoires with fewer than 30,000 or more than 120,000 public chains, plus five repertoires with anomalous nucleotide sharing, were excluded from co-occurrence clustering. This is the immuneACCESS table as TCRdb keeps it, with only in-frame sequences that have V and J called. A part of the clones is gone; compared with another copy, unresolved V genes explain less than half, and the rest is unexplained. Clone size and the V and J calls come from that table; the DNA yielded D and trimming. The sample yields approximately 150,000 clones; 83% were counted once. The ten biggest clones cover about 4% of the sample.

The source of this sequence is a man aged 50-60 years in good health and CMV-seropositive. The chain joins TRBV28 to TRBJ2-2, and TRBD1 aligns with 7 junction nucleotides. The sequencing sample was made of PBMCs. The CDR3 here reads CASRSGQNTRELFF. The DNA is as follows: TGTGCCAGCAGGTCGGGACAGAACACCAGGGAGCTGTTTTTT.